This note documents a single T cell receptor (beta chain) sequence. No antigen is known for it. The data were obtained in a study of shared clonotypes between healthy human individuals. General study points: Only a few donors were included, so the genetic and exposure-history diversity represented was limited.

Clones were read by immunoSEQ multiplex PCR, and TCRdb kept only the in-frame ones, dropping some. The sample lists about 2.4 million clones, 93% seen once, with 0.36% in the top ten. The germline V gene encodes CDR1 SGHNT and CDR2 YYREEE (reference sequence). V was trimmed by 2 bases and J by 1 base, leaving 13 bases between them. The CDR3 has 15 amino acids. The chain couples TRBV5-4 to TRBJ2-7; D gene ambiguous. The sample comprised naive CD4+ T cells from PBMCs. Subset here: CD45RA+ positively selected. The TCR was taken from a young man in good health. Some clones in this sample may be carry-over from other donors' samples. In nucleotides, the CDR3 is TGTGCCAGCAGCTTCCCCTCGGCCAGATCCTACGAGCAGTACTTC. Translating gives CASSFPSARSYEQYF.